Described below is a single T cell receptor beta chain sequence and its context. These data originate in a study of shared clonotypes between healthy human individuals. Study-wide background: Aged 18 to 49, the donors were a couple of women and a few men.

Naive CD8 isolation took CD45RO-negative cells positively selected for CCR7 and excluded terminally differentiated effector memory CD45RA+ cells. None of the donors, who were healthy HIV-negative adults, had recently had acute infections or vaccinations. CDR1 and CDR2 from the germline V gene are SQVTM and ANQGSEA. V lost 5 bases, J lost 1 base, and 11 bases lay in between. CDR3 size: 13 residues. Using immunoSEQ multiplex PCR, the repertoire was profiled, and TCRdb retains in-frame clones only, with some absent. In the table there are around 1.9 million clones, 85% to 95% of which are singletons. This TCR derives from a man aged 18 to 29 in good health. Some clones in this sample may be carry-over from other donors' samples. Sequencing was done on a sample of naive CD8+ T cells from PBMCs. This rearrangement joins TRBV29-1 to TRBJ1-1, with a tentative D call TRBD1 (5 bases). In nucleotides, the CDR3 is TGCAGCGTTTTGTGGCAGGGGAACACTGAAGCTTTCTTT. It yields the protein CSVLWQGNTEAFF. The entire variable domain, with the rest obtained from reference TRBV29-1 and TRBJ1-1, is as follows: SAVISQKPSRDICQRGTSLTIQCQVDSQVTMMFWYRQQPGQSLTLIATANQGSEATYESGFVIDKFPISRPNLTFSTLTVSNMSPEDSSIYLCSVLWQGNTEAFFGQGTRLTVV.